This T cell receptor (beta chain) was captured by sequencing in a study of neurological immune-mediated disorders. Many counts were recorded for this clonotype. TCRdb ran MiXCR on the 5' RACE reads and lists one entry per CDR3 protein. The sample includes 65,000 to 90,000 distinct CDR3 sequences, around 4.6% of them seen just once. The germline V gene encodes CDR1 DFQATT and CDR2 SNEGSKA (reference sequence). The CDR3 is 13 amino acids. V trimming: 3 bases; J trimming: 4 bases; junction bases outside the gene matches: 6. The chain uses TRBV20-1 and TRBJ2-7, with TRBD1 matching 7 bases. The clonotype comes from a woman aged 30 to 39 with multiple sclerosis. The sequenced sample was PBMCs. Here the CDR3 reads CSASNRGWYEQYF. The CDR3 DNA is TGCAGTGCTAGCAACAGGGGTTGGTACGAGCAGTACTTC.